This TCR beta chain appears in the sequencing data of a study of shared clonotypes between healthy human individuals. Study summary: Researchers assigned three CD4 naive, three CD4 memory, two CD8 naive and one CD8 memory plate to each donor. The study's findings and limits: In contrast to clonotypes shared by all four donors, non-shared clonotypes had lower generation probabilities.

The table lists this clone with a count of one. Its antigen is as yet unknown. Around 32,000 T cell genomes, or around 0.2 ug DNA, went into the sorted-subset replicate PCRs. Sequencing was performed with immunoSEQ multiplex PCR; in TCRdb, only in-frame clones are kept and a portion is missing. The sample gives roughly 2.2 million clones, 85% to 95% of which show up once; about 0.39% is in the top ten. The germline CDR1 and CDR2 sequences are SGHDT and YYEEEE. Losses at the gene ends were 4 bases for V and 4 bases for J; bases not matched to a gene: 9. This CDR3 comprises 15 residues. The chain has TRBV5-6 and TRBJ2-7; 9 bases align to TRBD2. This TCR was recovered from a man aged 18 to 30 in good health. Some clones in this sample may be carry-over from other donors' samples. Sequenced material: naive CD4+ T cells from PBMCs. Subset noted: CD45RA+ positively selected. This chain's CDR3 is CASSVNSGSSYEQYF. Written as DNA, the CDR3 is TGTGCCAGCAGCGTTAATAGCGGGAGTTCTTACGAGCAGTACTTC.